The entry that follows covers one T cell receptor (beta chain) sequence. Its cognate antigen is unknown. This sample is part of a study of identical twins. Study observations and caveats: Reduced insertions were recorded for abundant cord blood beta clonotypes, with no such pattern in memory repertoires. Without tracking the same donors, conclusions rested on cross-sectional statistical analysis.

One entry per CDR3 protein results from TCRdb running MiXCR on the 5' RACE reads. The table has around 490,000 distinct CDR3 sequences, 20% to 25% seen once. Germline V gene lookup returns CDR1 SGHRS and CDR2 YFSETQ. Trimming took 3 bases from V and 1 from J, leaving 11 bases between them. The CDR3 consists of 15 residues. These records were also assigned to another study, of yellow fever vaccine responses in identical twins.

The TCR comes from a woman aged 18 to 35 in good health. The sample taken for sequencing was CD4+ T cells sorted from blood. The chain is built from TRBV5-1 and TRBJ2-1; TRBD1 might be the D (5 bases). The CDR3 DNA sequence: TGCGCCAGCAGCTCTAGGGCAGGGTCCTACAATGAGCAGTTCTTC. As protein: CASSSRAGSYNEQFF.